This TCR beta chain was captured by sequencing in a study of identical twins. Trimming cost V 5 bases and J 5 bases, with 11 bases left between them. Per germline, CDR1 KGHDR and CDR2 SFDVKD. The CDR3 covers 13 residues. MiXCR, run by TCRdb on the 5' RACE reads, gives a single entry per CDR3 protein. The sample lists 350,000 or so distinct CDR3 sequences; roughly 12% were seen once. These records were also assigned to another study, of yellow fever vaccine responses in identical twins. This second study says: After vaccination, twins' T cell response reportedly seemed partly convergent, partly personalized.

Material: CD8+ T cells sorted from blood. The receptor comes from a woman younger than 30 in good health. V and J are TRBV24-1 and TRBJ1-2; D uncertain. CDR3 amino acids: CATSGLMRYGYTF. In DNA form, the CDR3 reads TGTGCCACCAGTGGGTTGATGAGATATGGCTACACCTTC.